A single sample gave rise to the 31 T cell receptor beta chains below, sequenced in a study of cytomegalovirus exposure and HLA in healthy donors. The method was immunoSEQ multiplex PCR; TCRdb's version includes in-frame clones alone and lacks a portion of them. The data show roughly 50,000 clones, with 90% seen just once and 1.1% held by the top ten. The sample consisted of PBMCs. The receptor source for this set is a man aged 18 to 30 in good health and CMV-seronegative.

The V call is TRBV10-3, the J call TRBJ2-3; 10 nucleotides agree with TRBD2. V was pared by 0 bases and J by 5 bases, with 8 bases of the junction left unmatched. Germline loops: CDR1 ENHRY, CDR2 SYGVKD. The CDR3 is made up of 17 amino acids. The CDR3 is CAISESTKREGQDTQYF. The CDR3 nucleotides read TGTGCCATCAGTGAGTCAACAAAGCGGGAGGGCCAAGATACGCAGTATTTT.

The table lists this clone with a count of one. This chain uses TRBV9 with TRBJ2-5; D perhaps matches TRBD1 (7 bases). V was cut by 0 bases and J by 2 bases, with 8 bases left in between. The V gene's germline CDR1 is SGDLS and CDR2 YYNGEE. The CDR3 extends over 14 amino acids. CDR3 in amino acids: CASSVAGGQETQYF. In nucleotides, the CDR3 is TGTGCCAGCAGCGTAGCAGGGGGGCAAGAGACCCAGTACTTC.

The chain uses TRBV11-2 and TRBJ2-5, with D unresolved. CDR1 and CDR2 from the germline V gene are SGHAT and FQNNGV. Trimming cost V 5 bases and J 4 bases, with 14 bases left between them. CDR3 size: 14 residues. Here the CDR3 DNA reads TGTGCCAGCAGCCCGCGGCCAGCGCGAGAGACCCAGTACTTC. It encodes CASSPRPARETQYF.

This clone was counted only a few times. The gene calls are TRBV2 and TRBJ1-3, with a possible D match to TRBD1 (5 bases). This CDR3 has 14 amino acids. The V and J ends lost 8 bases and 4 bases respectively, with 15 bases between them. Germline V gene lookup returns CDR1 SNHLY and CDR2 FYNNEI. CDR3 protein: CASCRDDLGNTIYF. CDR3 coding DNA: TGTGCCAGCTGCAGGGATGATCTGGGAAACACCATATATTTT.

The J gene is TRBJ2-5, the V gene TRBV5-5; 7 positions agree with TRBD2. After removal of 4 bases from V and 2 bases from J, the junction contained 11 bases not matched to a gene. Germline V gene data show CDR1 as SGHKS and CDR2 as YYEKEE (reference sequence). The CDR3 has 16 residues. CDR3 amino acids: CASSAYTTSSQETQYF. The CDR3 DNA reads as TGTGCCAGCAGCGCATATACGACTAGCAGTCAAGAGACCCAGTACTTC.

The CDR3 DNA reads TGTGCCACCGTCAGGGGAGATACGCAGTATTTT. Residues: CATVRGDTQYF. The chain carries TRBV5-4 and TRBJ2-3; a possible D gene is TRBD1 (6 bases). V lost 9 bases to trimming and J lost 5 bases, with 10 bases between them. The CDR3 contains 11 residues. The germline CDR1 and CDR2 sequences are SGHNT and YYREEE (reference sequence).

This clone appeared once. This chain joins TRBV19 and TRBJ2-5; TRBD1 aligns across 12 bases. With V trimmed by 5 bases and J by 7 bases, 8 bases remained unmatched. CDR1 LNHDA and CDR2 SQIVND come from the germline V gene (reference sequence). The CDR3 is made up of 15 amino acids. CDR3 sequence: CASSAGDRGLGTQYF. The CDR3 DNA is TGTGCCAGTAGTGCAGGGGACAGGGGGCTTGGGACCCAGTACTTC. Looking up the rest from reference TRBV19 and TRBJ2-5 gives the full variable domain: DGGITQSPKYLFRKEGQNVTLSCEQNLNHDAMYWYRQDPGQGLRLIYYSQIVNDFQKGDIAEGYSVSREKKESFPLTVTSAQKNPTAFYLCASSAGDRGLGTQYFGPGTRLLVL.

The chain recombines TRBV10-3 with TRBJ1-3, with D possibly matching TRBD1 (5 bases). In germline, CDR1 is ENHRY, CDR2 SYGVKD. V lost 7 bases and J 0 bases, leaving 7 bases between the germline ends. The CDR3 runs to 13 residues. The DNA of the CDR3 is TGTGCCATCACTGGGGCCTCTGGAAACACCATATATTTT. Its translation is CAITGASGNTIYF.

The chain recombines TRBV13 with TRBJ2-7; 8 positions agree with TRBD1. V dropped 2 bases and J dropped 3; count of bases not matched to a gene: 12. Germline V CDR1 and CDR2: PRHDT, FYEKMQ (reference sequence). The CDR3 spans 17 residues. CDR3: CASSLFSWDRNVYEQYF. In DNA form, the CDR3 reads TGTGCCAGCAGCTTATTTTCGTGGGACAGGAATGTCTACGAGCAGTACTTC.

The V gene is TRBV4-1, the J gene TRBJ2-7, with TRBD2 matching over 8 bases. Germline CDR1 is MGHRA and CDR2 is YSYEKL. With V trimmed by 2 bases and J by 9 bases, 18 bases remained unmatched. The CDR3 contains 17 residues. For the CDR3, the DNA is TGCGCCAGCAGCCAAAGTTCCGGACTAGCCACCCCCTCGGGGCAGTACTTC. It specifies CASSQSSGLATPSGQYF.

The chain uses TRBV4-1 and TRBJ1-4; 8 bases are shared with TRBD1. CDR3 size: 17 residues. J lost 8 bases, V lost 4 bases, and 15 bases had no gene match. The V gene's germline CDR1 is MGHRA and CDR2 YSYEKL. The DNA of the CDR3 is TGCGCCAGCAGCCCGCCTCTAGACAGGGGAGTAGGCGAAAAACTGTTTTTT. It translates to CASSPPLDRGVGEKLFF.

V gene TRBV23-1 combines with J gene TRBJ1-1, with a tentative D call TRBD1 (6 bases). TRBV23-1 is an open reading frame whose function is uncertain. V lost 6 bases and J 3 bases, leaving 11 bases between the germline ends. This CDR3 comprises 13 residues. The CDR3 coding sequence is TGCGCCAGCAGCGAGGGGGGGGACACTGAAGCTTTCTTT. Protein: CASSEGGDTEAFF.

This chain connects TRBV7-2 to TRBJ2-3; TRBD2 agrees at 13 bases. CDR1 SGHTA and CDR2 FQGNSA come from the germline V gene. The CDR3 contains 15 residues. Unmatched junction bases numbered 0, after V lost 1 base and J lost 5 bases. The CDR3 nucleotides read TGTGCCAGCAGCTTAGGGACTAGCGGGAGAGATACGCAGTATTTT. This gives the protein CASSLGTSGRDTQYF.

The chain couples TRBV18 to TRBJ2-3, with 9 bases fitting TRBD1. The CDR3 is made up of 17 amino acids. Unmatched junction bases numbered 11, after V lost 4 bases and J lost 3 bases. The germline CDR1 and CDR2 sequences are KGHSH and LQKENI. The CDR3 reads CASSQWMTGGRTDTQYF. The CDR3 region has the DNA TGTGCCAGCTCACAATGGATGACAGGGGGTCGGACAGATACGCAGTATTTT.

J is TRBJ2-1 and V is TRBV10-3, with 9 bases aligning to TRBD2. The CDR3 has 15 residues. Germline V gene data show CDR1 as ENHRY and CDR2 as SYGVKD. The V gene end was trimmed by 10 bases and the J gene end by 4 bases; junction bases not matched to a gene: 11. CDR3 loop: CATNMQTSGYNEQFF. The CDR3 coding sequence is TGTGCCACCAATATGCAGACTAGCGGTTACAATGAGCAGTTCTTC.

V gene TRBV4-2 combines with J gene TRBJ2-5, with 11 positions matching TRBD2. CDR3 length: 14 residues. CDR1 and CDR2 from the germline V gene are LGHNA and YNFKEQ. With 10 bases clipped from V and 0 bases from J, the junction kept 4 bases outside the gene matches. CDR3 sequence: CATGTSGYQETQYF. The CDR3 DNA reads TGTGCCACAGGGACTAGCGGCTACCAAGAGACCCAGTACTTC.

The genes are TRBV18 and TRBJ1-1; D not resolved. The length of the CDR3 is 14 residues. The germline V and J ends were trimmed by 0 bases and 5 bases, with 10 bases remaining between them. Germline values: CDR1 KGHSH, CDR2 LQKENI. The CDR3 is CASSPPGGLTEAFF. For the CDR3, the DNA is TGTGCCAGCTCACCACCTGGCGGGTTGACTGAAGCTTTCTTT.

This clone showed up just once. This sequence joins TRBV7-2 and TRBJ2-7; 9 bases map to TRBD2. The germline gives CDR1 SGHTA, CDR2 FQGNSA. After removal of 5 bases from V and 7 bases from J, the junction contained 9 bases not matched to a gene. This CDR3 is 14 amino acids long. As DNA, the CDR3 is TGTGCCAGCAGCCACATCGAGAGCGGGAGGGAGCAGTACTTC. Translation: CASSHIESGREQYF.

The V call is TRBV5-4, the J call TRBJ2-5; D may be TRBD2 (6 bases). The CDR3 spans 14 residues. Trimming removed 4 bases at V and 0 bases at J, with 10 bases between. In germline, CDR1 is SGHNT, CDR2 YYREEE (reference sequence). The CDR3 sequence: CASSDQRDQETQYF. The CDR3 DNA follows: TGTGCCAGCAGCGATCAGCGGGACCAAGAGACCCAGTACTTC.

The chain is built from TRBV4-1 and TRBJ2-2; the D is unclear. Trimming pared 7 bases from V and 5 bases from J, leaving 8 bases between. Germline CDR1 MGHRA, CDR2 YSYEKL. This CDR3 has 12 amino acids. The CDR3 sequence: CASNVGTGELFF. The CDR3 nucleotides read TGCGCCAGCAACGTCGGTACCGGGGAGCTGTTTTTT.

The V and J genes are TRBV2 and TRBJ2-7; the D is unclear. This CDR3 comprises 11 residues. Between the trimmed V and J ends, which lost 6 bases and 2 bases, there was a span of 5 bases. The germline V gene has CDR1 SNHLY and CDR2 FYNNEI. The DNA of the CDR3 is TGTGCCAGCAGCCCCGCCTACGAGCAGTACTTC. Translated, it gives CASSPAYEQYF.

This chain joins TRBV11-3 and TRBJ1-2, with D perhaps matching TRBD1 (6 bases). The CDR3 consists of 16 residues. The V gene lost 4 bases and the J gene lost 2 bases, with 17 bases spanning the gap. Looked up from germline, CDR1 is SGHNT and CDR2 is YENEEA. Here the CDR3 reads CASSSGANGQNYGYTF. In DNA form, the CDR3 reads TGTGCCAGCAGCTCAGGGGCCAACGGACAGAACTATGGCTACACCTTC.

J is TRBJ2-5 and V is TRBV5-6; TRBD1 is a possible D gene (6 bases). The V gene lost 4 bases and the J gene lost 5 bases, with 15 bases spanning the gap. CDR3 length: 14 residues. The germline gives CDR1 SGHDT, CDR2 YYEEEE. CDR3: CASSNNRARETQYF. In nucleotides, the CDR3 is TGTGCCAGCAGCAATAACAGGGCTCGGGAGACCCAGTACTTC.

Only one count was recorded for this clone. V and J are TRBV5-5 and TRBJ1-2; no definite D call. Deletions cut 4 bases from V and 5 bases from J, with 12 bases between. The germline V gene encodes CDR1 SGHKS and CDR2 YYEKEE (reference sequence). The CDR3 contains 13 residues. The CDR3 loop reads CASSPRTVYGYTF. The CDR3 coding sequence is TGTGCCAGCAGCCCGAGGACTGTTTATGGCTACACCTTC.

The rearrangement links TRBV2 to TRBJ2-3, with TRBD2 identical over 14 bases. The length of the CDR3 is 14 residues. V was pared by 7 bases and J by 7 bases, with 4 bases of the junction left unmatched. Germline V CDR1 and CDR2: SNHLY, FYNNEI. This CDR3 is CASTRLAGGYTQYF. CDR3 coding DNA: TGTGCCAGCACCCGACTAGCGGGAGGGTATACGCAGTATTTT.

The chain's CDR3 is CASSSGTAWPDTQYF. The CDR3 DNA follows: TGTGCCAGCAGTTCCGGGACAGCCTGGCCAGATACGCAGTATTTT. The chain recombines TRBV27 with TRBJ2-3; 7 bases agree with TRBD1. CDR3 length equals 15 residues. With 4 bases clipped from V and 4 bases from J, the junction kept 8 bases outside the gene matches. Germline V gene data show CDR1 as MNHEY and CDR2 as SMNVEV (reference sequence).

This sequence joins TRBV28 and TRBJ2-3; 10 bases line up with TRBD2. The length of the CDR3 is 16 residues. Germline CDR1 is MDHEN and CDR2 is SYDVKM. V gave up 5 bases and J gave up 1 base; unmatched junction bases: 6. The CDR3 reads CASSRTGLAGTDTQYF. DNA of the CDR3: TGTGCCAGCAGTCGAACTGGACTAGCGGGCACAGATACGCAGTATTTT.

The chain carries TRBV30 and TRBJ2-5; D gene uncertain. CDR1 and CDR2 (germline): GTSNPN, SVGIG (reference sequence). There are 11 residues in the CDR3. CDR3 region: CAAQVLETQYF. Here the CDR3 DNA reads TGTGCTGCCCAGGTATTGGAGACCCAGTACTTC.

This clone was found a few times. This chain connects TRBV27 to TRBJ2-7; 7 nucleotides line up with TRBD1. Germline V gives CDR1 MNHEY, CDR2 SMNVEV (reference sequence). The CDR3 spans 14 residues. The J segment lost 5 bases and the V segment lost 5 bases, leaving 9 bases of the junction unmatched. The CDR3 DNA reads as TGTGCCAGCAGTCCGGGACAGACGCTCGACGAGCAGTACTTC. Its translation: CASSPGQTLDEQYF.

The V call is TRBV30, the J call TRBJ1-2; the match to TRBD1 covers 8 bases. CDR3 size: 14 residues. The junction had 6 bases not matched to a gene; V was cut back by 3 bases and J by 3 bases. The germline V gene has CDR1 GTSNPN and CDR2 SVGIG (reference sequence). CDR3 protein: CAWSPGQGDYGYTF. The CDR3, as DNA: TGTGCCTGGAGCCCCGGACAGGGAGACTATGGCTACACCTTC.

The genes are TRBV28 and TRBJ2-7; 10 bases agree with TRBD1. This CDR3 has 14 residues. After removal of 4 bases from V and 7 bases from J, the junction contained 7 bases not matched to a gene. Germline V CDR1 and CDR2: MDHEN, SYDVKM. The CDR3, as DNA: TGTGCCAGCAGTTCCCCCTCGGACAGGGGGGAGCAGTACTTC. Translated: CASSSPSDRGEQYF.